Listed below are T cell receptor beta chains from one sample, sequenced in a study of CXCR3-negative and CXCR3-positive naive CD8 T cells. TCRdb reworked the 5' RACE reads into one entry per CDR3 protein, no DNA. Found here are over 100,000 distinct CDR3 sequences; the top ten clones hold just under 0.5%. Sequencing input: naive CXCR3- CD8+ T cells from blood. Receptors originate from a human donor in good health. Some clones in this sample may be carry-over from other donors' samples. The CDR3 runs from the conserved cysteine through the conserved F or W.

TRBV12-3/TRBV12-4	TRBJ1-1	12	CASSGGLNEAFF
TRBV7-9	TRBJ2-2	12	CASSSNTGELFF
TRBV20-1	TRBJ2-7	14	CSAPLSGHSYEQYF
TRBV19	TRBJ1-1	17	CASSIFGVGRSNTEAFF
TRBV6-5	TRBJ2-7	14	CASRLTGYSYEQYF
TRBV4-1	TRBJ1-4	14	CASSRQGRDEKLFF
TRBV9	TRBJ2-1	15	CASSVGGEPYNEQFF
TRBV20-1	TRBJ2-1	14	CSARADRVYNEQFF
TRBV20-1	TRBJ2-5	14	CSARVSSGQETQYF
TRBV5-1	TRBJ2-7	16	CASSPLPLAGVYEQYF
TRBV21-1	TRBJ2-3	17	CASSKSRPGQSGDTQYF
TRBV7-6	TRBJ2-5	13	CASASGSQETQYF
TRBV5-1	TRBJ1-4	18	CASSTQHTRQGKGEKLFF
TRBV7-9	TRBJ2-5	15	CASSSPGLEEETQYF
TRBV7-6	TRBJ2-3	12	CASSLEGDTQYF
TRBV11-3	TRBJ2-4	16	CASSLRSAGEINIQYF
TRBV12-3/TRBV12-4	TRBJ2-2	19	CASSLLVWGGGRNTGELFF
TRBV4-1	TRBJ2-1	13	CASSQGQGYEQFF